This T cell receptor (beta chain) was sequenced during a study of T-cell reconstitution after alpha-beta-depleted transplantation in children. The CDR3 runs 14 residues. Germline values: CDR1 SNHLY, CDR2 FYNNEI. V dropped 5 bases and J dropped 4 bases, with 12 bases sitting between them. Molecular barcoding with unique molecular identifiers was used for the TCRbeta library. TCRdb reprocessed the PCR reads via MiXCR and lists one record per CDR3 protein. The table shows about 980,000 distinct CDR3 sequences, with around 30% occurring only once. This clonotype was seen more than once but under ten times. Its matching antigen is unknown. Study-wide results and caveats: Surviving thymic progenitors and recipient T cells were the source of high TCRbeta diversity at day 60 in some patients. Expanded graft clones, several hundred of them, were reportedly the source of alpha-beta T cells about two months after transplant.

The sequence was obtained from a boy under two years old who had a stem cell transplant for SCID, so the T cells may come from the graft donor. The chain carries TRBV2 and TRBJ2-1; possible D gene TRBD1, 5 bases. This sample comprised PBMCs, mostly from graft donor cells, obtained 360 days after TCRalphabeta/CD19-depleted stem cell transplant. The CDR3 reads CASSKGITYNEQFF. In DNA form, the CDR3 reads TGTGCCAGCAGTAAGGGGATCACGTACAATGAGCAGTTCTTC.